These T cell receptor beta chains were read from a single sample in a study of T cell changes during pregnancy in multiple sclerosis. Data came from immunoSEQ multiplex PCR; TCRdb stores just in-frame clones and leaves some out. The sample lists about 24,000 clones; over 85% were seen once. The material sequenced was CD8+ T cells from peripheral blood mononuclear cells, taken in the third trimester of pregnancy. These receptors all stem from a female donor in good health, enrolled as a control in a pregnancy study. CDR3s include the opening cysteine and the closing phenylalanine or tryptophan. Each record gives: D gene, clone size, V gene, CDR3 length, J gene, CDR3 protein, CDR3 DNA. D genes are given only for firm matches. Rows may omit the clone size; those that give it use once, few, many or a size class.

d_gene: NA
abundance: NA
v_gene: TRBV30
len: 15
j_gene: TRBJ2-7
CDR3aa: CAWSPMDTELDEQYF
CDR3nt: TGTGCCTGGAGTCCCATGGACACGGAGTTGGACGAGCAGTACTTC

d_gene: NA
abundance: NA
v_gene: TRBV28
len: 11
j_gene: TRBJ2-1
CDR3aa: CASSFRGGQFF
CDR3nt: TGTGCCAGCAGTTTTAGGGGTGGGCAGTTCTTC

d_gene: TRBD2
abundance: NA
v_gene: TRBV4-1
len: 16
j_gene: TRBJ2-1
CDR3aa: CASSQDREREGREQFF
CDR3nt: TGCGCCAGCAGCCAAGACCGGGAGCGGGAGGGCCGTGAGCAGTTCTTC

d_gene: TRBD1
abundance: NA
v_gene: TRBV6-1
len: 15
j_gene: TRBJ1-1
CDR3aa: CASGIQRGLNTEAFF
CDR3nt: TGTGCCAGCGGAATTCAAAGGGGGCTGAACACTGAAGCTTTCTTT

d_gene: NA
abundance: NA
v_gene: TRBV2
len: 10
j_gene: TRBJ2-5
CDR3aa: CASRRETQYF
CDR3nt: TGTGCCAGCAGGAGAGAGACCCAGTACTTC

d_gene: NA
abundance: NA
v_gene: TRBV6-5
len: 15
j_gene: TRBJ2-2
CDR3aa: CASINSGANTGELFF
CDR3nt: TGTGCCAGCATCAATAGCGGAGCAAACACCGGGGAGCTGTTTTTT

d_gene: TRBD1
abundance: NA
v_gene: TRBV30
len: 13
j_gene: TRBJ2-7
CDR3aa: CAWSTGQEYEQYF
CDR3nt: TGTGCCTGGAGTACAGGACAGGAATACGAGCAGTACTTC

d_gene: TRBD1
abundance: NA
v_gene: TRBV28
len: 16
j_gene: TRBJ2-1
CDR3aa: CASSFLLGQGNNEQFF
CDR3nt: TGTGCCAGCAGTTTTCTTTTGGGACAGGGTAACAATGAGCAGTTCTTC

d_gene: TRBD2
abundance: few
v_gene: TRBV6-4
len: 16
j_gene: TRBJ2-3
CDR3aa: CASSEKASGGDDTQYF
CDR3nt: TGTGCCAGCAGTGAAAAGGCTAGCGGGGGGGATGATACGCAGTATTTT

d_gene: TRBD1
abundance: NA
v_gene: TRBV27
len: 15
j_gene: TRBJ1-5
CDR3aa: CASSFSGQGNQPQHF
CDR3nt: TGTGCCAGCAGTTTTTCAGGACAGGGGAATCAGCCCCAGCATTTT

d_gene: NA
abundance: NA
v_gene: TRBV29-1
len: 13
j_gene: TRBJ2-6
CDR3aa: CSVAVSGANVLTF
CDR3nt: TGCAGCGTTGCAGTTTCTGGGGCCAACGTCCTGACTTTC

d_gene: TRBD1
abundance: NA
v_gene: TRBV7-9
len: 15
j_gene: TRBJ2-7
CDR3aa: CASSFPLDRANEQYF
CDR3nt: TGTGCCAGCAGCTTTCCCTTAGACAGGGCAAACGAGCAGTACTTC

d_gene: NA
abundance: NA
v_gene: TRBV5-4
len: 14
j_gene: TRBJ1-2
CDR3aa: CASSLAGQSYGYTF
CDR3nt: TGTGCCAGCAGCTTGGCCGGACAGTCCTATGGCTACACCTTC

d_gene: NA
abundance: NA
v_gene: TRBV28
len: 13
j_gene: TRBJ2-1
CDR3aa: CASSWTEYNEQFF
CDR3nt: TGTGCCAGCAGTTGGACTGAGTACAATGAGCAGTTCTTC

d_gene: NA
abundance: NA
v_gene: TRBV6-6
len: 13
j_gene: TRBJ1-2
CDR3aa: CASSPNRNYGYTF
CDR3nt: TGTGCCAGCAGTCCTAATCGTAACTATGGCTACACCTTC

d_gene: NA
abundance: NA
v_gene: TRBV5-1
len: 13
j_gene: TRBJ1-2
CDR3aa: CASGLEGNYGYTF
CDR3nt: TGCGCCAGCGGACTGGAGGGTAACTATGGCTACACCTTC

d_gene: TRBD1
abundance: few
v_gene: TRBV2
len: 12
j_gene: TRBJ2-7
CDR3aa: CASLDREVGQYF
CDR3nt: TGTGCCAGCCTCGACAGGGAAGTGGGGCAGTACTTC

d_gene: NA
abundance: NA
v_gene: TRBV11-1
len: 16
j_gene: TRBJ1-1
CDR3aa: CASSLGSYSLNTEAFF
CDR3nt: TGTGCCAGCAGCCTAGGGAGCTACTCTCTGAACACTGAAGCTTTCTTT

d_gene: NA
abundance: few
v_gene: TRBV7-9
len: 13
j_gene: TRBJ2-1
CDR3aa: CASSKGTPTEQFF
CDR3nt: TGTGCCAGCAGCAAAGGGACTCCTACAGAGCAGTTCTTC

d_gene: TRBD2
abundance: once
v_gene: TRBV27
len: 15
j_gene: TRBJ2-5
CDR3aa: CASSALGGGAETQYF
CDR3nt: TGTGCCAGCAGTGCCCTGGGCGGGGGGGCCGAGACCCAGTACTTC

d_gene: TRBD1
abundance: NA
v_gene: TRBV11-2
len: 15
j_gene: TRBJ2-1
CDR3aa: CASSLSAGGEYEQFF
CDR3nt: TGTGCCAGCAGCTTATCGGCAGGGGGAGAGTATGAGCAGTTCTTC

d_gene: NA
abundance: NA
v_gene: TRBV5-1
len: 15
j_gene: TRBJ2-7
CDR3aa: CASSLDVVGDYEQYF
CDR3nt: TGCGCCAGCAGCTTGGATGTGGTAGGAGACTACGAGCAGTACTTC

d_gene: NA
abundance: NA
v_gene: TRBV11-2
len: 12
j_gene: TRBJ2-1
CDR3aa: CASSLLEAKQFF
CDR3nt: TGTGCCAGCAGCCTCCTCGAGGCAAAGCAGTTCTTC

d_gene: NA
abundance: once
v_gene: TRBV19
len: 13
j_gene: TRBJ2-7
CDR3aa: CASSTWGASEQYF
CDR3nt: TGTGCCAGTAGTACTTGGGGCGCGTCCGAGCAGTACTTC

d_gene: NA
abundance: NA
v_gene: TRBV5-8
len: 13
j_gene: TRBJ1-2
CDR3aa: CASSLEEGDGYTF
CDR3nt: TGTGCCAGCAGCTTGGAAGAGGGTGATGGCTACACCTTC

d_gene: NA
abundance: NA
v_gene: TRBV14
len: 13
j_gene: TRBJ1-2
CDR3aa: CASREGGDYGYTF
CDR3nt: TGTGCCAGCAGGGAAGGCGGGGACTATGGCTACACCTTC

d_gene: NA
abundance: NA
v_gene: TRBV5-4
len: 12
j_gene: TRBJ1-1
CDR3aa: CASSLGGPEAFF
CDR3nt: TGTGCCAGCAGCTTGGGCGGCCCTGAAGCTTTCTTT

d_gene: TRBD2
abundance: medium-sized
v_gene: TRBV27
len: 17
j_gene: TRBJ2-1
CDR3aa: CASSSGGGGSSYNEQFF
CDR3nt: TGTGCCAGCAGTTCGGGGGGGGGAGGGAGCTCCTACAATGAGCAGTTCTTC

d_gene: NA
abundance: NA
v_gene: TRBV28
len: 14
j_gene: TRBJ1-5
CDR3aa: CASKMTESGQPQHF
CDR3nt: TGTGCCAGCAAAATGACAGAATCGGGTCAGCCCCAGCATTTT

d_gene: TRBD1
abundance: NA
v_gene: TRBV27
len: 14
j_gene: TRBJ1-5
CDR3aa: CASSLGGGLQPQHF
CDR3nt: TGTGCCAGCAGTTTAGGAGGGGGCCTTCAGCCCCAGCATTTT

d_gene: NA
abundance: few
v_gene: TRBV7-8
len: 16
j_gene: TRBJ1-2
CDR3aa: CASSLGAGATPYGYTF
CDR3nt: TGTGCCAGCAGCTTAGGGGCAGGGGCGACGCCCTATGGCTACACCTTC

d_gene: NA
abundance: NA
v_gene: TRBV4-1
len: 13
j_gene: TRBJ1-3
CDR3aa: CASSQGGRNTIYF
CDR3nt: TGCGCCAGCAGCCAAGGCGGCCGAAACACCATATATTTT

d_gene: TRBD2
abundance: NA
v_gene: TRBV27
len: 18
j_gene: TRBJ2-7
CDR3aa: CASSPAGTSLRSSYEQYF
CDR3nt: TGTGCCAGCAGTCCAGCCGGGACTAGCCTAAGAAGCTCCTACGAGCAGTACTTC

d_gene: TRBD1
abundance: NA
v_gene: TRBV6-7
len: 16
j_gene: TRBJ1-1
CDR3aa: CASSYSIFDRVAEAFF
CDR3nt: TGTGCCAGCAGTTACTCGATATTCGACAGGGTAGCTGAAGCTTTCTTT

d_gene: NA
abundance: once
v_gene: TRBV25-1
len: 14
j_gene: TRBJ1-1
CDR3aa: CASSHHGGGTEAFF
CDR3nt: TGTGCCAGCAGTCATCACGGGGGGGGCACTGAAGCTTTCTTT

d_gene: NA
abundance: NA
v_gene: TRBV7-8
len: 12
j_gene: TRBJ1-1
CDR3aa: CASSFGNTEAFF
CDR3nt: TGTGCCAGCAGCTTTGGCAACACTGAAGCTTTCTTT

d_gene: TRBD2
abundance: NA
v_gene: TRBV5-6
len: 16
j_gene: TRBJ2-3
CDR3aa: CASSLGGRAPTDTQYF
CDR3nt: TGTGCCAGCAGCTTGGGCGGGAGGGCCCCCACAGATACGCAGTATTTT

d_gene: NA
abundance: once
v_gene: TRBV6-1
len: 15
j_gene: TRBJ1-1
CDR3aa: CASSASRVVHTEAFF
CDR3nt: TGTGCCAGCAGTGCCTCCCGGGTTGTACACACTGAAGCTTTCTTT

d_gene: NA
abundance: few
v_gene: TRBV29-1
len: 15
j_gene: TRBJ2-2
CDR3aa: CSVGGAQPFTGELFF
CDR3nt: TGCAGCGTTGGAGGTGCTCAACCCTTTACCGGGGAGCTGTTTTTT

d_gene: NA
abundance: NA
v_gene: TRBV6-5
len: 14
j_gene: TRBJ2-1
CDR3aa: CATSRQGLYNEQFF
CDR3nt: TGTGCCACCTCCCGGCAGGGGCTCTACAATGAGCAGTTCTTC

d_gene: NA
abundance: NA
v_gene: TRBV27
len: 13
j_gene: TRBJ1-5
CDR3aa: CASGVWSNQPQHF
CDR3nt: TGTGCCAGCGGAGTCTGGAGCAATCAGCCCCAGCATTTT

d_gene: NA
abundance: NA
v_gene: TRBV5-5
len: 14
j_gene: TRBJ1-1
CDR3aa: CASSRRPGDTEAFF
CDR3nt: TGTGCCAGCAGTCGCCGACCGGGGGACACTGAAGCTTTCTTT

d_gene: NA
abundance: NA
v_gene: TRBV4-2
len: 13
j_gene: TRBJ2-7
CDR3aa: CASSQAGSYEQYF
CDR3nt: TGTGCCAGCAGCCAAGCGGGCTCCTACGAGCAGTACTTC